This T cell receptor (beta chain) was sequenced for a study of cytotoxic CD8 clonotypes in ibrutinib-treated CLL. Findings and caveats of the study: Baseline levels of clonality went above those of age-matched healthy donors and moved with circulating CD8+ T-cell counts.

Regarding this clone: The target antigen is unknown.

The method was immunoSEQ multiplex PCR; TCRdb's version includes in-frame clones alone and lacks a portion of them. The sample has under 150,000 clones, 84% seen once. Germline V lookup: CDR1 MDHEN, CDR2 SYDVKM. With 8 bases removed from V and 2 bases from J, the gap between germline ends came to 11 bases. The CDR3 runs 13 residues. Sequences were derived from PBMCs, sampled after 24 months of ibrutinib treatment. This clonotype was sampled from a human donor with chronic lymphocytic leukemia. The chain links TRBV28 to TRBJ2-3, with D unresolved. The CDR3: CASLGDSTDTQYF. DNA for the CDR3: TGTGCCAGCCTAGGTGATTCCACAGATACGCAGTATTTT.